This T cell receptor (beta chain) was identified in a study of siplizumab effects on memory and regulatory T cells. Study results and limitations: The naive T cell population seemed more diverse than memory cells and seemed a major contributor to the alloresponse.

The CDR3 totals 15 residues. V shed 1 base and J shed 2 bases, with 10 bases lying between them. Germline V gene data show CDR1 as SGHRS and CDR2 as YFSETQ. As for this clone: What it binds is unknown.

Assays examined about 9.1 x 10^4 TCR templates per sample. The repertoire was sequenced with immunoSEQ multiplex PCR; TCRdb's copy has only in-frame clones and lacks some. The sample lists some 87,000 clones, 90% occurring once. The sample was CD4+ T cells sorted from blood. This sequence originates from a human donor in good health. The genes are TRBV5-1 and TRBJ2-1; possibly TRBD2 for D (5 bases). CDR3 residues: CASSLSIAPYNEQFF. DNA of the CDR3: TGCGCCAGCAGCTTGAGTATAGCGCCCTACAATGAGCAGTTCTTC. The full variable domain, its missing parts supplied by reference TRBV5-1 and TRBJ2-1, is KAGVTQTPRYLIKTRGQQVTLSCSPISGHRSVSWYQQTPGQGLQFLFEYFSETQRNKGNFPGRFSGRQFSNSRSEMNVSTLELGDSALYLCASSLSIAPYNEQFFGPGTRLTVL.